The following is a TCR beta chain sequence with its context. The table came from immunoSEQ multiplex PCR; TCRdb's copy has only in-frame clones and leaves some out. The sample has 150,000 to 180,000 clones, around 96% seen once. This specimen comes from a study of control samples from healthy donors and cancer patients. This CDR3 is built from 13 residues. V gave up 6 bases and J gave up 4 bases; unmatched junction bases: 3. Source material: blood. The sequence was collected from a man aged 35-49 years in good health. This chain connects TRBV12-3 or TRBV12-4 to TRBJ1-5; 7 bases line up with TRBD1. The CDR3 nucleotides read TGTGCCAGCAGCCCCAGGGGGAATCAGCCCCAGCATTTT. Its protein is CASSPRGNQPQHF.